This is a list of T cell receptor beta chains from one sample in a study of radiotherapy plus CTLA-4 blockade in lung cancer. Profiled with immunoSEQ multiplex PCR; TCRdb holds only in-frame clones, not every one. The sample includes around 80,000 clones, approximately 73% of them seen just once. The sequencing here drew on peripheral blood, taken from a patient treated with radiotherapy plus ipilimumab. Receptors originate from a human donor with non-small cell lung cancer whose response to radiotherapy plus ipilimumab could not be evaluated. Both conserved end residues are part of each CDR3. A D gene is named only where the DNA matches it firmly. Expanded clones get a size class; other rows say once, few or many, or leave the size out.

clone size	V gene	J gene	D gene	CDR3 protein	CDR3 DNA
many	TRBV6-6	TRBJ1-4	NA	CASRQEKLFF	TGTGCCAGCCGACAGGAAAAACTGTTTTTT
NA	TRBV28	TRBJ2-3	NA	CASIRYGRSTDTQYF	TGTGCCAGCATCCGGTATGGGAGGAGCACAGATACGCAGTATTTT
once	TRBV18	TRBJ1-1	NA	CASSPRGDTNTEAFF	TGTGCCAGCTCACCACGAGGGGACACCAACACTGAAGCTTTCTTT
NA	TRBV5-6	TRBJ2-1	NA	CASIKAPNEQFF	TGTGCCAGCATCAAAGCCCCCAATGAGCAGTTCTTC
medium-sized	TRBV7-9	TRBJ1-1	TRBD1	CASSRQGGTEAFF	TGTGCCAGCAGCCGACAGGGCGGCACTGAAGCTTTCTTT
NA	TRBV11-3	TRBJ2-7	NA	CASSSSSYEQYF	TGTGCCAGCAGCAGTAGCTCCTACGAGCAGTACTTC
few	TRBV5-1	TRBJ2-7	TRBD2	CASSLALAVYEQYF	TGCGCCAGCAGCTTGGCCCTAGCGGTCTACGAGCAGTACTTC
NA	TRBV2	TRBJ2-6	TRBD2	CASSREAPGANVLTF	TGTGCCAGCAGCCGGGAGGCCCCTGGGGCCAACGTCCTGACTTTC
NA	TRBV6-5	TRBJ2-5	TRBD2	CASSATLAVETQYF	TGTGCCAGCAGTGCGACGCTAGCGGTCGAGACCCAGTACTTC
NA	TRBV11-2	TRBJ1-2	NA	CASSLDPQGGDYGYTF	TGTGCCAGCAGCTTAGACCCGCAGGGAGGTGACTATGGCTACACCTTC
NA	TRBV2	TRBJ1-1	TRBD1	CASSWDRDNTEAFF	TGTGCCAGCAGTTGGGACAGGGATAACACTGAAGCTTTCTTT
NA	TRBV5-1	TRBJ1-1	TRBD1	CASSLDPWTGGMEAFF	TGCGCCAGCAGCTTGGATCCTTGGACAGGGGGTATGGAAGCTTTCTTT
few	TRBV21-1	TRBJ2-1	NA	CASSEGTSPSSYNEQFF	TGTGCCAGCAGCGAAGGGACTAGCCCGAGCTCCTACAATGAGCAGTTCTTC
NA	TRBV29-1	TRBJ1-2	NA	CSVDRTSNYGYTF	TGCAGCGTTGACCGAACATCTAACTATGGCTACACCTTC
few	TRBV5-5	TRBJ2-1	NA	CASSPFTSNEQFF	TGTGCCAGCAGCCCGTTTACTAGTAATGAGCAGTTCTTC
few	TRBV29-1	TRBJ2-2	TRBD1	CSVERGPTGELFF	TGCAGCGTTGAGAGGGGGCCGACCGGGGAGCTGTTTTTT
once	TRBV5-4	TRBJ1-1	NA	CASSPTFMNTEAFF	TGTGCCAGCAGCCCTACCTTCATGAACACTGAAGCTTTCTTT
NA	TRBV30	TRBJ2-4	NA	CAWSRLAQNIQYF	TGTGCCTGGAGTAGGCTAGCCCAAAACATTCAGTACTTC
NA	TRBV4-2	TRBJ1-1	NA	CASSQGKGGPNTEAFF	TGTGCCAGCAGCCAAGGCAAAGGCGGGCCGAACACTGAAGCTTTCTTT
NA	TRBV19	TRBJ2-1	NA	CASSVSGAYNEQFF	TGTGCCAGTAGTGTTTCGGGGGCCTACAATGAGCAGTTCTTC
NA	TRBV4-1	TRBJ1-2	TRBD1	CASSHPSGQGQNYGYTF	TGCGCCAGCAGCCACCCAAGCGGACAGGGACAAAACTATGGCTACACCTTC
NA	TRBV7-2	TRBJ2-7	NA	CASSLAFRGTDEQYF	TGTGCCAGCAGCTTAGCGTTTCGGGGGACCGACGAGCAGTACTTC
NA	TRBV4-2	TRBJ2-1	TRBD2	CASSQDRRTSGIGEQFF	TGTGCCAGCAGCCAAGATCGGCGGACTAGCGGGATTGGGGAGCAGTTCTTC
NA	TRBV5-1	TRBJ1-1	NA	CASSLETGGGITEAFF	TGCGCCAGCAGCTTGGAAACGGGGGGGGGAATCACTGAAGCTTTCTTT
NA	TRBV7-9	TRBJ2-1	NA	CASSQGPNEQFF	TGTGCCAGCAGCCAGGGCCCCAATGAGCAGTTCTTC
NA	TRBV9	TRBJ2-3	NA	CASSVNSGVRDTQYF	TGTGCCAGCAGCGTAAATTCAGGGGTCAGAGATACGCAGTATTTT
NA	TRBV11-1	TRBJ2-2	NA	CASSWSGGPDGELFF	TGTGCCAGCAGCTGGTCAGGAGGGCCCGACGGGGAGCTGTTTTTT
NA	TRBV7-2	TRBJ1-1	NA	CASSSGSPSMNTEAFF	TGTGCCAGCAGTTCAGGGTCTCCCTCTATGAACACTGAAGCTTTCTTT
NA	TRBV2	TRBJ1-1	NA	CASRTAMNTEAFF	TGTGCCAGCCGGACAGCGATGAACACTGAAGCTTTCTTT
once	TRBV30	TRBJ2-1	NA	CAWSVPEGVYNEQFF	TGTGCCTGGAGTGTACCGGAAGGGGTGTACAATGAGCAGTTCTTC
NA	TRBV7-8	TRBJ1-5	NA	CASSLPGGGQPQHF	TGTGCCAGCAGCTTACCAGGTGGAGGTCAGCCCCAGCATTTT
NA	TRBV15	TRBJ2-2	TRBD2	CATSRGAGVNTGELFF	TGTGCCACCAGCAGAGGGGCGGGGGTGAACACCGGGGAGCTGTTTTTT
NA	TRBV6-1	TRBJ1-2	NA	CASSSGSSGDGYTF	TGTGCCAGCTCCTCGGGGTCATCCGGGGATGGCTACACCTTC
NA	TRBV30	TRBJ2-7	TRBD2	CAWSATSADEQYF	TGTGCCTGGAGTGCCACTAGCGCGGACGAGCAGTACTTC
once	TRBV28	TRBJ2-7	NA	CASRPQAGSYEQYF	TGTGCCAGCAGACCCCAGGCCGGCTCCTACGAGCAGTACTTC
NA	TRBV10-1	TRBJ1-2	NA	CASSDSNYGYTF	TGCGCCAGCAGTGACAGTAACTATGGCTACACCTTC
NA	TRBV18	TRBJ1-6	TRBD1	CASSLGTGQGYSPLHF	TGTGCCAGCTCACTTGGAACGGGACAGGGTTATTCACCCCTCCACTTT
NA	TRBV18	TRBJ2-2	TRBD1	CASSPPGDRNTGELFF	TGTGCCAGCTCACCACCGGGGGACAGGAACACCGGGGAGCTGTTTTTT
NA	TRBV7-9	TRBJ2-7	TRBD1	CASSLRDSSYEQYF	TGTGCCAGCAGCCTAAGGGACAGCTCCTACGAGCAGTACTTC
few	TRBV4-1	TRBJ1-2	TRBD1	CASSQSGVLRTGGTLGYTF	TGCGCCAGCAGCCAGTCGGGCGTGTTGAGGACAGGGGGGACTCTTGGCTACACCTTC
NA	TRBV7-2	TRBJ1-6	TRBD1	CASSRNRGPETGSPLHF	TGTGCCAGCAGCCGCAACAGGGGGCCCGAGACGGGTTCACCCCTCCACTTT
NA	TRBV7-9	TRBJ1-5	NA	CASSLGAGVAQPQHF	TGTGCCAGCAGCTTAGGGGCAGGGGTAGCTCAGCCCCAGCATTTT
NA	TRBV10-3	TRBJ1-2	TRBD1	CAIRRQGDYGYTF	TGTGCCATCAGAAGACAGGGAGACTATGGCTACACCTTC
NA	TRBV11-3	TRBJ2-1	TRBD1	CASSFRDRLPPEQFF	TGTGCCAGCAGCTTCCGGGACAGACTACCCCCAGAGCAGTTCTTC
NA	TRBV7-8	TRBJ2-1	NA	CASSSKNEQFF	TGTGCCAGCAGCAGCAAGAATGAGCAGTTCTTC
NA	TRBV7-2	TRBJ2-5	TRBD2	CASSSPGLAGIQETQYF	TGTGCCAGCAGCTCCCCGGGACTAGCGGGGATCCAAGAGACCCAGTACTTC
NA	TRBV15	TRBJ2-7	NA	CATSRDLQDGGYEQYF	TGTGCCACCAGCAGAGATCTGCAGGACGGAGGCTACGAGCAGTACTTC
NA	TRBV11-2	TRBJ2-7	TRBD2	CASSFSGGPSYEQYF	TGTGCCAGCAGCTTTAGCGGGGGTCCCTCCTACGAGCAGTACTTC
NA	TRBV4-2	TRBJ1-2	NA	CASSRQGMDGYTF	TGTGCCAGCAGCCGCCAGGGGATGGATGGCTACACCTTC
NA	TRBV2	TRBJ2-1	NA	CATDGAGTLTPDEQFF	TGTGCCACAGATGGAGCCGGGACTTTAACCCCCGATGAGCAGTTCTTC
once	TRBV11-2	TRBJ2-5	TRBD2	CASSLVSGGAGETQYF	TGTGCCAGCAGCTTAGTGAGCGGGGGGGCCGGGGAGACCCAGTACTTC
NA	TRBV4-1	TRBJ1-3	NA	CASSLPLRTEFSGNTIYF	TGCGCCAGCAGCCTTCCTCTAAGGACAGAATTCTCTGGAAACACCATATATTTT
NA	TRBV11-2	TRBJ2-3	TRBD1	CASSSGQGSGFGTDTQYF	TGTGCCAGCAGCTCGGGACAGGGGTCCGGATTCGGCACAGATACGCAGTATTTT
NA	TRBV7-9	TRBJ2-7	TRBD2	CASSPPVPGERGSSYEQYF	TGTGCCAGCAGCCCGCCCGTACCTGGGGAGCGGGGGAGCTCCTACGAGCAGTACTTC
NA	TRBV19	TRBJ1-4	NA	CASSTAGSENEKLFF	TGTGCCAGTAGTACTGCAGGGTCGGAGAACGAAAAACTGTTTTTT
once	TRBV7-8	TRBJ1-4	TRBD1	CASSSDRGGEKLFF	TGTGCCAGCAGCTCGGACAGGGGCGGAGAAAAACTGTTTTTT
NA	TRBV6-5	TRBJ1-2	NA	CASSSGRSRYGYTF	TGTGCCAGCAGTAGCGGACGGTCGCGGTATGGCTACACCTTC